Shown below are 18 T cell receptor beta chains from a single sample sequenced in a study of cytomegalovirus exposure and HLA in healthy donors. The repertoire was sequenced with immunoSEQ multiplex PCR; TCRdb's copy has only in-frame clones and lacks some. This table holds approximately 170,000 clones, around 85% found once. The sample consisted of PBMCs. These receptors were taken from a man between 18 and 29 years old in good health and CMV-seropositive.

The rearrangement uses TRBV2 and TRBJ1-2, with 7 bases matching TRBD1. After removal of 0 bases from V and 4 bases from J, the junction contained 8 bases not matched to a gene. CDR3 size: 16 residues. Germline loops: CDR1 SNHLY, CDR2 FYNNEI. The DNA for the CDR3 is TGTGCCAGCAGTGAAGCGCTTGGGCAGGGGGGCTATGGCTACACCTTC. Translating it yields CASSEALGQGGYGYTF.

The V call is TRBV6-5, the J call TRBJ2-5, with TRBD2 matching over 11 bases. Per germline, CDR1 MNHEY and CDR2 SVGAGI. This CDR3 region has 15 residues. J was trimmed by 4 bases and V by 1 base; bases with no gene match: 2. Here the CDR3 reads CASSYLAGGPETQYF. CDR3 in DNA: TGTGCCAGCAGTTACTTAGCGGGGGGGCCAGAGACCCAGTACTTC.

V usage is TRBV27 and J usage is TRBJ1-5; D is perhaps TRBD1 (5 bases). Between the trimmed V and J ends, which lost 6 bases and 5 bases, there was a span of 17 bases. The CDR3 has 15 residues. Germline lookup yields CDR1 MNHEY and CDR2 SMNVEV (reference sequence). CDR3 amino acids: CASRTLVGVDQPQHF. For the CDR3, the DNA is TGTGCCAGCAGGACCCTGGTAGGGGTGGATCAGCCCCAGCATTTT.

The chain couples TRBV11-2 to TRBJ2-7, with D perhaps matching TRBD2 (7 bases). Germline CDR1 is SGHAT and CDR2 is FQNNGV. The CDR3 is 14 residues long. V lost 0 bases and J lost 6, with 12 bases in between. The CDR3 loop reads CASSLDRRGGEQYF. The CDR3 bases are TGTGCCAGCAGCTTAGATAGAAGGGGGGGCGAGCAGTACTTC.

The chain recombines TRBV19 with TRBJ2-1; 8 nucleotides match TRBD2. This CDR3 region has 16 residues. Trimming at V came to 1 base and at J to 3 bases, leaving 5 bases not matched to a gene. The V gene's germline CDR1 is LNHDA and CDR2 SQIVND (reference sequence). CDR3 DNA sequence: TGTGCCAGTAGTATAGCCCTAGCGGGTTTCTACAATGAGCAGTTCTTC. This codes for CASSIALAGFYNEQFF.

This clone was counted once. The chain links TRBV28 to TRBJ2-1; maybe TRBD2 (5 bases). The CDR3 runs 15 residues. Germline-derived CDR1 and CDR2 are MDHEN and SYDVKM. V shed 8 bases and J shed 0 bases, with 14 bases lying between them. CDR3 region: CASCNGGGSYNEQFF. DNA for the CDR3: TGTGCCAGCTGTAACGGCGGAGGCTCCTACAATGAGCAGTTCTTC.

V is TRBV13 and J is TRBJ2-2; no clear D. CDR1 and CDR2 (germline): PRHDT, FYEKMQ (reference sequence). V shed 5 bases and J shed 6 bases, with 19 bases lying between them. The CDR3 has 16 amino acids. The chain's CDR3 is CASSPSDLGGAGELFF. DNA of the CDR3: TGTGCCAGCAGCCCTTCAGACTTGGGTGGTGCCGGGGAGCTGTTTTTT.

The chain carries TRBV19 and TRBJ2-1, with 8 bases identical to TRBD1. From germline, CDR1 is LNHDA and CDR2 SQIVND (reference sequence). With V trimmed by 7 bases and J by 4 bases, 12 bases remained unmatched. The CDR3 runs to 16 residues. The CDR3 coding sequence is TGTGCCAGTAAGGAGACAGGGGCGAGGGGATACAATGAGCAGTTCTTC. Translated, it gives CASKETGARGYNEQFF.

The rearrangement links TRBV30 to TRBJ2-7, with 7 bases aligning to TRBD1. The V and J ends lost 2 bases and 0 bases, in that order; junction bases with no gene match: 7. Looked up from germline, CDR1 is GTSNPN and CDR2 is SVGIG (reference sequence). The CDR3 spans 15 residues. The CDR3 DNA follows: TGTGCCTGGAGTCTCTGGGACAGCAACTCCTACGAGCAGTACTTC. This gives the protein CAWSLWDSNSYEQYF.

The chain combines TRBV4-1 with TRBJ2-5, with D tentatively TRBD1 (5 bases). With 1 base removed from V and 2 bases from J, the gap between germline ends came to 11 bases. The CDR3 is made up of 15 amino acids. The V gene's germline CDR1 is MGHRA and CDR2 YSYEKL. CDR3 in DNA: TGCGCCAGCAGCCAAGTGGCAGGGATGCAAGAGACCCAGTACTTC. Translation gives CASSQVAGMQETQYF.

The chain uses TRBV18 and TRBJ2-1; 9 positions agree with TRBD1. The CDR3 has 15 amino acids. J lost 8 bases, V lost 3 bases, and 8 bases had no gene match. Germline V gives CDR1 KGHSH, CDR2 LQKENI. DNA for the CDR3: TGTGCCAGCTCACCCCTGGGACAGGGCGGCGATGAGCAGTTCTTC. Translating it yields CASSPLGQGGDEQFF.

The chain combines TRBV9 with TRBJ2-3; 10 nucleotides line up with TRBD2. The CDR3 spans 15 residues. CDR1 and CDR2 from the germline V gene are SGDLS and YYNGEE. The ends lost 4 bases at V and 2 bases at J; junction bases unmatched: 4. CDR3 residues: CASSKLAGHTDTQYF. CDR3 DNA: TGTGCCAGCAGCAAACTAGCGGGGCACACAGATACGCAGTATTTT.

CDR3 bases: TGTGCCAGCAGCTTAGCCCAGCGGGGGGGCAGCGAGACCCAGTACTTC. Translated, it gives CASSLAQRGGSETQYF. The V and J genes are TRBV7-2 and TRBJ2-5, with 10 bases identical to TRBD2. CDR3 size: 16 residues. Trimming cost V 0 bases and J 5 bases; bases outside gene matches: 6. The V gene's germline CDR1 is SGHTA and CDR2 FQGNSA.

The table lists this clone with a few counts. The CDR3 region is CASGLQIYEQYF. For the CDR3, the DNA is TGTGCCAGCGGACTACAAATCTACGAGCAGTACTTC. V and J are TRBV11-2 and TRBJ2-7; tentatively, D is TRBD2 (6 bases). This CDR3 has 12 amino acids. CDR1 and CDR2 from the germline V gene are SGHAT and FQNNGV. Trimming cost V 8 bases and J 3 bases, with 11 bases left between them.

The chain employs TRBV19 and TRBJ1-5, with 9 positions matching TRBD1. Per the germline V gene, CDR1 is LNHDA and CDR2 is SQIVND (reference sequence). V lost 4 bases and J lost 2; bases outside the gene matches: 12. The CDR3 sequence is 18 residues long. CDR3 sequence reads: CASSTLPGQGGGNQPQHF. The CDR3 DNA follows: TGTGCCAGTAGTACCCTCCCGGGACAGGGAGGTGGCAATCAGCCCCAGCATTTT.

This chain links TRBV6-5 with TRBJ2-2; D gene ambiguous. Between the trimmed V and J ends, which lost 0 bases and 4 bases, there was a span of 12 bases. The CDR3 spans 16 residues. The germline V gene has CDR1 MNHEY and CDR2 SVGAGI. CDR3 bases: TGTGCCAGCAGTTACTCGAGTAGCCAGCCCACCGGGGAGCTGTTTTTT. It yields the protein CASSYSSSQPTGELFF.

There are a few counts of this clone. The chain uses TRBV30 and TRBJ2-1; D is possibly TRBD2 (6 bases). Trimming removed 0 bases at V and 8 bases at J, with 11 bases between. CDR1 is GTSNPN, CDR2 SVGIG, per germline (reference sequence). CDR3 length equals 13 residues. CDR3 in DNA: TGTGCCTGGAGTGTAATTAGCGGCCATGAGCAGTTCTTC. Protein: CAWSVISGHEQFF.

V is TRBV19 and J is TRBJ1-5; 7 nucleotides align to TRBD1. The germline V gene encodes CDR1 LNHDA and CDR2 SQIVND (reference sequence). This CDR3 has 15 amino acids. Trimming cost V 0 bases and J 5 bases; bases outside gene matches: 4. The chain's CDR3 is CASSIDFRGDQPQHF. The CDR3 DNA follows: TGTGCCAGTAGTATAGATTTCAGGGGGGATCAGCCCCAGCATTTT.